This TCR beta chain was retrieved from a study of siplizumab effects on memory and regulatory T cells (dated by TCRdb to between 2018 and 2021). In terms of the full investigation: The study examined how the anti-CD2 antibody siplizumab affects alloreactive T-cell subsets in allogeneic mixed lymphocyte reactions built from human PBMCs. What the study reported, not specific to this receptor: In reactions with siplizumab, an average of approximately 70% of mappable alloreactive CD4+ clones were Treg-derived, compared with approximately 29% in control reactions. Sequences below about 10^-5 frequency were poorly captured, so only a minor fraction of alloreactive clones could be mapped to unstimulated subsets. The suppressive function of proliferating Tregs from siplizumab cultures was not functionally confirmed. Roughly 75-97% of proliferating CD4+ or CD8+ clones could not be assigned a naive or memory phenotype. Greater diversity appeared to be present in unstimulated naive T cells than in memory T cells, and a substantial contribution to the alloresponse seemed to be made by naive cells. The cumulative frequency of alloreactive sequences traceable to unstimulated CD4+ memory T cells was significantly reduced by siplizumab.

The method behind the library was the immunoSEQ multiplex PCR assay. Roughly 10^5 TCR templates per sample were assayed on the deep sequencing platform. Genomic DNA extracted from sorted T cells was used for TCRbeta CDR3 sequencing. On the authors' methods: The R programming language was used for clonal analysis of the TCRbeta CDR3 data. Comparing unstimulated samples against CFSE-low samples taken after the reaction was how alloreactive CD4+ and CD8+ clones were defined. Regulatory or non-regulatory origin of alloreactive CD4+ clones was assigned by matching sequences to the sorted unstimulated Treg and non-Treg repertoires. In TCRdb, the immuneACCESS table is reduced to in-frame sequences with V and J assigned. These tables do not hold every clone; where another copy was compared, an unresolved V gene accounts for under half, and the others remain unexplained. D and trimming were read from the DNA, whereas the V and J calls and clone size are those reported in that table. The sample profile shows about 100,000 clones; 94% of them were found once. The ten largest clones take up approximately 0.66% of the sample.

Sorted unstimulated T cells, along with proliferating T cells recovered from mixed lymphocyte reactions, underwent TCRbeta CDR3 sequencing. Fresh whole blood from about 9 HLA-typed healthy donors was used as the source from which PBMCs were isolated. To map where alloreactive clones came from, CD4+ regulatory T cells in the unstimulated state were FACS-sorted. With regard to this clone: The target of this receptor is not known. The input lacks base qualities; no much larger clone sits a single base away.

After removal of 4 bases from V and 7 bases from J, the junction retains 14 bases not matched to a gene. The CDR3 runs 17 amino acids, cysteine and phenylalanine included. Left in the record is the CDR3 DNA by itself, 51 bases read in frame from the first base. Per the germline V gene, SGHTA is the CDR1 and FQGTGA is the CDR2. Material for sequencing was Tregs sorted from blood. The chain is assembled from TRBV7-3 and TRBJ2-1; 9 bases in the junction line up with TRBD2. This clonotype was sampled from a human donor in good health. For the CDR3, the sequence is CASSSYTRAGGVNEQFF. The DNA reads TGTGCCAGCAGCTCTTATACCAGAGCGGGAGGTGTTAATGAGCAGTTCTTC.